This TCR beta chain derives from a study of post-analysis software for immune sequencing data. General study results and limits: Significantly lower normalized Chao1 diversity was seen in multiple sclerosis patients than in controls. F measure showed strong co-clustering of same-batch samples. In patients, TRBV5-6, TRBV5-1 and TRBV20-1 belonged to several TRBV segments found more frequently than in controls.

Unique molecular identifiers tagged the TCR beta cDNA libraries. cDNA molecules numbering around 450,000 came from approximately 1 to 10 million T cells. TCRdb recomputed calls from the PCR reads with MiXCR, one row per CDR3 protein. The table lists approximately 570,000 distinct CDR3 sequences, roughly 46% of them singletons. The germline V and J ends were trimmed by 6 bases and 5 bases, with 20 bases remaining between them. In germline, CDR1 is SGHKS, CDR2 YYEKEE (reference sequence). The CDR3 covers 15 residues. This clonotype occurred a few times. Its cognate antigen is unknown. This TCR came from a girl between 5 and 17 years old with multiple sclerosis. What was sequenced was blood. The chain couples TRBV5-5 to TRBJ2-5; D possibly matches TRBD1 or TRBD2 (5 bases each). This CDR3 is CASMTVRDGFETQYF. DNA for the CDR3: TGTGCCAGCATGACGGTCCGGGACGGATTTGAGACCCAGTACTTC.